This T cell receptor (beta chain) was sequenced during a study of cytomegalovirus exposure and HLA in healthy donors. The CDR3 length is 18 residues. Per germline, CDR1 MDHEN and CDR2 SYDVKM. The V gene end was trimmed by 6 bases and the J gene end by 0 bases; junction bases not matched to a gene: 14. Regarding this clone: The target antigen is unknown.

Study observations and caveats: The study put 160 or so TCR beta chains on its list as cytomegalovirus-associated. Several of the most significant clusters appeared linked to common viral pathogens, based on a later analysis. Presence/absence analyses assumed roughly uniform sequencing depth across donors, which may not hold. In a later analysis, V- and J-gene trimming of beta chains associated with a DCLRE1C missense variant, replicated independently.

PCR used 60 Vbeta primers and 13 Jbeta primers. Assay used: immunoSEQ multiplex PCR; TCRdb lists only in-frame clones, some missing. Among about 180,000 clones listed, 60% to 85% were seen once. The chain combines TRBV28 with TRBJ1-5; the match to TRBD1 covers 7 bases. The clonotype comes from a male donor in good health and CMV-seronegative. The source material was PBMCs. The DNA for the CDR3 is TGTGCCAGCAGCTCGGGACAGTCCCTGCCCTATAGCAATCAGCCCCAGCATTTT. Its protein product is CASSSGQSLPYSNQPQHF. Drawing the rest from reference TRBV28 and TRBJ1-5, the complete variable domain is DVKVTQSSRYLVKRTGEKVFLECVQDMDHENMFWYRQDPGLGLRLIYFSYDVKMKEKGDIPEGYSVSREKKERFSLILESASTNQTSMYLCASSSGQSLPYSNQPQHFGDGTRLSIL.